Detailed here is one T cell receptor (beta chain). Its antigen is unidentified. The CDR3 consists of 16 residues. V lost 8 bases and J 0 bases, leaving 15 bases between the germline ends. Germline CDR1 SGHRS, CDR2 YFSETQ. Overall study results and limits: Larger-cohort validation covered only one TCR beta V-J rearrangement. Tumor-infiltrating Treg TCR alpha and beta sequences overlapped most with tumor naive CD4+ T cells, then blood naive.

CD4+CD45RO+CD25- cells were isolated as memory CD4+ T cells. Full-length variable regions came from constant-region reverse primers plus semi-nested Nested Universal Primer A PCR. TCRdb called the 5' RACE reads again in MiXCR, with one record for every CDR3 protein. The sample yields tens of thousands of distinct CDR3 sequences, approximately 30% seen once. The sequence came from a female donor with breast cancer. Sequenced sample: tumor-infiltrating memory CD4+ T cells sorted from the breast tumor. Sample subset: memory CD4+ T cells, CD4+CD45RO+CD25-. The chain has TRBV5-1 and TRBJ2-6; maybe TRBD2 (5 bases). The CDR3 reads CASQATGNSGANVLTF. Written as DNA, the CDR3 is TGCGCCAGTCAAGCAACGGGGAACTCTGGGGCCAACGTCCTGACTTTC.